This T cell receptor beta chain was identified during a study of PD-1 blockade in classical Hodgkin lymphoma. The data were produced by immunoSEQ multiplex PCR, yet TCRdb's version contains in-frame clones alone and is incomplete. Among about 58,000 clones listed, approximately 89% were seen once. Study outcomes and limitations: Complete responders' diversity at baseline resembled that of newly diagnosed patients. Researchers reported that CD4+ TCR diversity, though not CD8+, rose significantly by C4D1.

Every patient was affected by relapse after autologous stem cell transplantation, while exposure to brentuximab vedotin was not uniform. The CDR3 sequence is 18 residues long. To note about this clone: Antigen specificity is unknown.

Sequencing used peripheral blood mononuclear cells (PBMCs), obtained before the second cycle of nivolumab. This sequence originates from a human donor with classical Hodgkin lymphoma. This sequence joins TRBV21-1 and TRBJ2-1; TRBD2 is the table's D call and was not checked against the DNA. TRBV21-1 is annotated as a pseudogene. The CDR3 DNA sequence: TGTGCCAGCAGCAAAGTTGGGGCTAGCGGGAGGCCCTACAATGAGCAGTTCTTC. Its translation: CASSKVGASGRPYNEQFF.